These T cell receptor beta chains were read from a single sample in a study. TCRdb fed the RT-PCR reads into MiXCR, producing one record per CDR3 protein. The data contain almost 700,000 distinct CDR3 sequences, approximately 15% of them singletons. The sequenced sample consisted of memory CD4+ T cells from blood. The receptors were gathered from a female donor in good health, serving as a healthy control. The CDR3 runs from the conserved cysteine through the conserved F or W. The order of the fields is V gene, J gene, clone size, D gene, CDR3 DNA, CDR3 protein. A D gene is named only where the DNA matches it firmly. The size field is filled for only some rows; it gives once, few, many or a size class.

TRBV4-1	TRBJ2-2	few	TRBD1	TGCGCCAGCAGCCCCCAGCGAACAACAGGGGGCGCCCGGATCGGGGAGCTGTTTTTT	CASSPQRTTGGARIGELFF
TRBV4-2	TRBJ2-1	.	TRBD2	TGTGCCAGCAGCCAGATCGGTAGCGGGAGAAATGACAATGAGCAGTTCTTC	CASSQIGSGRNDNEQFF
TRBV28	TRBJ1-5	.	.	TGTGCCAGCAGTCCTGCCCAACTCGGACAAATCCAGCATTTT	CASSPAQLGQIQHF
TRBV7-7	TRBJ2-1	many	.	TGTGCTAGCAGCCCTACTCTGGAGGGCAATGAGCAGTTCTTC	CASSPTLEGNEQFF
TRBV30	TRBJ1-1	.	.	TGTGCCTGGAGTGTTTTGAAATTTATTGGGGGGCCTGTCACTGAAGCTTTCTTT	CAWSVLKFIGGPVTEAFF
TRBV6-1	TRBJ1-5	.	.	TGTGCCAGCAGTGAAGTCACAGGGATCAATCAGCCCCAGCATTTT	CASSEVTGINQPQHF
TRBV18	TRBJ2-1	once	.	TGTGCCAGCTCACCTGCCATGACAGATTACAATGAGCAGTTCTTC	CASSPAMTDYNEQFF
TRBV25-1	TRBJ2-1	few	.	TGTGCCAGCAGTAACGGCAATATGGGGTACAATGAGCAGTTCTTC	CASSNGNMGYNEQFF
TRBV7-8	TRBJ1-2	.	.	TGTGCCAGCAGCCTCTCACCCGCAGGGACGGGCTATGGCTACACCTTC	CASSLSPAGTGYGYTF
TRBV28	TRBJ1-2	.	TRBD1	TGTGCCAGCGCCTCGCCGGGACAGGCCTTGGGTGGCTACACCTTC	CASASPGQALGGYTF
TRBV5-5	TRBJ2-3	many	.	TGTGCCAGCAGCCCCTACACGACAGATACGCAGTATTTT	CASSPYTTDTQYF
TRBV20-1	TRBJ2-6	.	.	TGCAGTGCCTTAACTAGCTCTGGGGCCAACGTCCTGACTTTC	CSALTSSGANVLTF
TRBV11-2	TRBJ2-7	.	.	TGTGCCAGCAGCTTTAATCAGGACTGGTACGAGCAGTACTTC	CASSFNQDWYEQYF
TRBV6-6	TRBJ2-1	.	.	TGTGCCAGCAGTTCGAGAATGGGCTATGAGCAGTTCTTC	CASSSRMGYEQFF
TRBV19	TRBJ2-7	few	TRBD1	TGTGCCAGTAGCAGGGGGACAGCCTCAAACGAGCAGTACTTC	CASSRGTASNEQYF
TRBV29-1	TRBJ2-5	many	.	TGCAGCGTTGAAGAGTGGCAAGAGACCCAGTACTTC	CSVEEWQETQYF
TRBV20-1	TRBJ2-2	.	TRBD2	TGCAGTGCTAGAAGGACTAGCGAGGCCGGGGAGCTGTTTTTT	CSARRTSEAGELFF
TRBV20-1	TRBJ2-3	.	TRBD1	TGCAGTGCTAGAGACTCTTCCCGGACAGGGCCGGATACGCAGTATTTT	CSARDSSRTGPDTQYF
TRBV10-3	TRBJ1-2	many	.	TGTGCCATCAGTGAGGGACTTAACTATGGCTACACCTTC	CAISEGLNYGYTF
TRBV12-3/TRBV12-4	TRBJ2-1	once	TRBD1	TGTGCCAGCGCGACCCACAGGGGAAAGGAGTTCTTC	CASATHRGKEFF
TRBV12-3/TRBV12-4	TRBJ1-1	many	TRBD1	TGTGCCAGCAGGCGACAGGGGCACACTGAAGCTTTCTTT	CASRRQGHTEAFF
TRBV7-3	TRBJ1-5	few	.	TGTGCCAGCAGCTCCCGCCCTGATCAGCCCCAGCATTTT	CASSSRPDQPQHF
TRBV19	TRBJ2-2	.	.	TGTGCCACTACCCGGGATTACGTCACCGGGGAGCTGTTTTTT	CATTRDYVTGELFF
TRBV5-1	TRBJ2-5	many	.	TGCGCCAGCACCTTTTCAGGGGCCGGGGAGACCCAGTACTTC	CASTFSGAGETQYF
TRBV7-8	TRBJ2-5	.	.	TGTGCCACCCAAAGGGGAAGGGAAGAGACCCAGTACTTC	CATQRGREETQYF
TRBV20-1	TRBJ1-2	.	TRBD1	TGCAGTGCTAGAGAGGCAGGGGGCTTCGGCTACACCTTC	CSAREAGGFGYTF
TRBV7-9	TRBJ2-1	few	.	TGTGCCAGCAGCTTAACTCGGGGGGCTTACAATGAGCAGTTCTTC	CASSLTRGAYNEQFF
TRBV18	TRBJ1-2	few	.	TGTGCCAGCTCACCACCCGAGAACTATGGCTACACCTTC	CASSPPENYGYTF
TRBV5-1	TRBJ2-3	few	.	TGCGCCAGCAAATACGGGGGATCTAGCACAGATACGCAGTATTTT	CASKYGGSSTDTQYF
TRBV7-8	TRBJ2-7	few	.	TGTGCCAGCAGCTTATCTGAGACCAGAGCCGTACAGTACTTC	CASSLSETRAVQYF
TRBV12-3/TRBV12-4	TRBJ1-5	.	.	TGTGCCAGCAGCCCCGGACAGTTGGGTCAGCCCCAGCATTTT	CASSPGQLGQPQHF
TRBV28	TRBJ2-7	.	.	TGTGCCAGCAGTGTAGGACACTCGAGCTCCTACGAGCAGTACTTC	CASSVGHSSSYEQYF
TRBV7-2	TRBJ2-5	once	TRBD2	TGTGCCAGCAGTCACACTAGCGGGGGGGCCCGAGAGACCCAGTACTTC	CASSHTSGGARETQYF
TRBV20-1	TRBJ2-7	.	.	TGCAGTTGGGCGGGGGCGATCACCTACGAGCAGTACTTC	CSWAGAITYEQYF
TRBV2	TRBJ2-5	.	.	TGTGCCAGCAGTGACGGATGGGAGACCCAGTACTTC	CASSDGWETQYF
TRBV28	TRBJ2-7	.	TRBD2	TGTGCCAGCAGACCCGGGGGGGGGGACACCTACGAGCAGTACTTC	CASRPGGGDTYEQYF
TRBV9	TRBJ1-6	.	.	TGTGCCAGCAGCGTAGCGGGGGGGTCGAATTCACCCCTCCACTTT	CASSVAGGSNSPLHF
TRBV7-9	TRBJ2-1	few	.	TGTGCCAGCAGCTCCAGAGACTCCTACAATGAGCAGTTCTTC	CASSSRDSYNEQFF
TRBV6-6	TRBJ2-1	.	.	TGTGCCAGCAGTTACACACTAAACACCAATGAGCAGTTCTTC	CASSYTLNTNEQFF
TRBV12-3/TRBV12-4	TRBJ1-4	.	.	TGTGCCAGCAGTTTACCCCAGGGATCGGGCGAAAAACTGTTTTTT	CASSLPQGSGEKLFF
TRBV18	TRBJ1-3	few	.	TGTGCCAGCTCACCAGGAAGGGTCTCTGGAAACACCATATATTTT	CASSPGRVSGNTIYF
TRBV4-1	TRBJ1-1	few	.	TGCGCCAGCAGCCACCCGGACACCCTTAAGGTCACTGAAGCTTTCTTT	CASSHPDTLKVTEAFF
TRBV11-3	TRBJ2-1	.	TRBD1	TGTGCCAGCAGCTTAGATCGAAACAGGGGCCGTGAGCAGTTCTTC	CASSLDRNRGREQFF
TRBV3-1	TRBJ2-6	.	.	TGTGCCAGCAGCCAAGATGCTGGTACCGGGGCCAACGTCCTGACTTTC	CASSQDAGTGANVLTF
TRBV29-1	TRBJ2-1	many	.	TGCAGCCTGGGGAACACCCACTCCTACAATGAGCAGTTCTTC	CSLGNTHSYNEQFF
TRBV6-1	TRBJ2-7	.	TRBD2	TGTGCCAGCAGTGAAGCGCAGAGGGGACTAGCGGGGAGCTCCTACAAGCAGTACTTC	CASSEAQRGLAGSSYKQYF
TRBV6-4	TRBJ2-1	many	TRBD1	TGTGCCAGCAGACACAGGGGCTCGATGCCTCTGGCCTACAATGAGCAGTTCTTC	CASRHRGSMPLAYNEQFF
TRBV15	TRBJ2-1	many	TRBD2	TGTGCCACCAGCATGGTAGCTAGCGGGGGGGGCGATGAGCAGTTCTTC	CATSMVASGGGDEQFF
TRBV6-4	TRBJ2-7	many	TRBD2	TGTGCCAGCAGTGACTCGGGAGTAGCGGGAGTTCGTGGCCGAGGAGAGCAGTACTTC	CASSDSGVAGVRGRGEQYF
TRBV20-1	TRBJ1-1	.	.	TGCAGTGCAATAGACAGTCATGCCCCGGTTGAAGCTTTCTTT	CSAIDSHAPVEAFF